This TCR beta chain was identified during a study of T cell responses to AZD1222 COVID-19 vaccine. Findings and limits, study-wide: It should be noted that donors were predominantly white British and more often female, and clonal diversity was possibly underestimated.

Concerning this clone itself: Its antigen is not known.

Profiling relied on immunoSEQ multiplex PCR, and the TCRdb table lists in-frame clones only, not all of them. Of about 56,000 clones in the sample, 80% to 90% were seen once. This sequence originates from an adult in good health. Material: peripheral blood, obtained on day 0 of AZD1222 vaccination.

The DNA for the CDR3 is TGTGCCAGCAGCTTAAAGGGGTTTGGTGAAGCTTTCTTT. Amino acid sequence: CASSLKGFGEAFF. The V call is TRBV7-3, the J call TRBJ1-1; TRBD1 is a possible D gene (5 bases). V lost 1 base and J 7 bases, leaving 10 bases between the germline ends. Germline CDR1 is SGHTA and CDR2 is FQGTGA. This CDR3 contains 13 residues.